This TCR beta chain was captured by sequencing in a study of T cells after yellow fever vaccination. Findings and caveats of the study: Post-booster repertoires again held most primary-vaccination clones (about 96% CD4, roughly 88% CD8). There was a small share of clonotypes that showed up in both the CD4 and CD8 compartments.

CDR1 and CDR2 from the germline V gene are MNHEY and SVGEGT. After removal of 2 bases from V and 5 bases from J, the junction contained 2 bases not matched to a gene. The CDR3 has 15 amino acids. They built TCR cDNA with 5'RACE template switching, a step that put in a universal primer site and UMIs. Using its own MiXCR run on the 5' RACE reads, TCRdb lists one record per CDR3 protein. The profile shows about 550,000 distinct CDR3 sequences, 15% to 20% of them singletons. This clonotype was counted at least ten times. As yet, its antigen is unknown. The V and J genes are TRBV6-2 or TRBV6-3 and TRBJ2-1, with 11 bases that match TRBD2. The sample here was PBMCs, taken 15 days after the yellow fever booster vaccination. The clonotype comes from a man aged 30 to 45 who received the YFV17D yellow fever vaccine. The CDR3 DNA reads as TGTGCCAGCAGTTACGGGACTAGCGGACACAATGAGCAGTTCTTC. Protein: CASSYGTSGHNEQFF.